This T cell receptor beta chain came from a study of tumor-infiltrating lymphocytes in primary liver carcinoma. Study summary: The cohort consisted of patients whose primary liver carcinoma was surgically resected.

Whole-study results and caveats: With p = 0.039, the top-250-clone fraction in tumors significantly exceeded that in blood.

A constant-region primer primed TCR beta cDNA synthesis from 450 to 550 ng of total RNA. Three-round nested multiplex PCR performed with slightly modified ARM-PCR produced the TCR beta libraries. In the first two PCR rounds, TRBV1-TRBV30 forward primers were paired with a C-beta reverse primer, and each round lasted nine to ten cycles. Using its own MiXCR run on the multiplex PCR reads, TCRdb lists one record per CDR3 protein. This table holds approximately 210,000 distinct CDR3 sequences, almost 65% found once. Concerning this clonotype: Its matching antigen is unknown.

V was trimmed by 3 bases and J by 5 bases, leaving 11 bases between them. Germline V CDR1 and CDR2: SGHRS, YFSETQ. This CDR3 comprises 13 residues. Germline DNA was also extracted, with blood RNA taken from unsorted whole blood. Sequencing was carried out using peripheral blood. The clonotype was recovered from a woman aged 55 to 70 with primary liver carcinoma and hepatitis B virus infection. This rearrangement joins TRBV5-1 to TRBJ2-5, with unresolved D. In DNA form, the CDR3 reads TGCGCCAGCAGCTGGAGTCGACGGGAGACCCAGTACTTC. Protein sequence: CASSWSRRETQYF.